These 20 T cell receptor beta chains came from one sample sequenced in a study of OX40 agonist ivuxolimab in advanced cancers. Profiled with immunoSEQ multiplex PCR; TCRdb holds only in-frame clones, not every one. Here the sample spans fewer than 25,000 clones, 80% to 90% being singletons. Sequences were derived from CD4+ or CD8+ T cells sorted from blood, sampled in a trial of the OX40 agonist ivuxolimab. These receptors all come from an adult with an advanced solid tumor such as melanoma, head and neck, liver or kidney cancer.

This sequence joins TRBV5-4 and TRBJ1-1; TRBD1 might be the D (6 bases). Trimming cost V 0 bases and J 3 bases, with 9 bases left between them. The germline CDR1 and CDR2 sequences are SGHNT and YYREEE (reference sequence). The length of the CDR3 is 14 residues. The CDR3 sequence: CASSLEGGDTEAFF. The CDR3 DNA reads TGTGCCAGCAGCTTGGAGGGGGGGGACACTGAAGCTTTCTTT.

The genes are TRBV30 and TRBJ1-3; the D gene is possibly TRBD1 (5 bases). From germline, CDR1 is GTSNPN and CDR2 SVGIG (reference sequence). The CDR3 covers 18 residues. V was shortened by 1 base and J by 0 bases, with 19 bases between the two germline ends. CDR3 sequence reads: CAWSGYGRGDYSGNTIYF. The CDR3 DNA sequence: TGTGCCTGGAGTGGCTATGGGCGGGGGGACTACTCTGGAAACACCATATATTTT. The full variable domain, with the rest looked up from reference TRBV30 and TRBJ1-3, is SQTIHQWPATLVQPVGSPLSLECTVEGTSNPNLYWYRQAAGRGLQLLFYSVGIGQISSEVPQNLSASRPQDRQFILSSKKLLLSDSGFYLCAWSGYGRGDYSGNTIYFGEGSWLTVV.

This rearrangement joins TRBV11-2 to TRBJ2-4; the D gene is possibly TRBD2 (5 bases). Trimming left V 3 bases short and J 2 bases short, with 11 bases between. This CDR3 is built from 15 residues. CDR1 is SGHAT and CDR2 is FQNNGV in the germline V gene. CDR3 in amino acids: CASSLVPTTKNIQYF. The CDR3 DNA reads as TGTGCCAGCAGCTTGGTACCGACTACCAAAAACATTCAGTACTTC.

The rearrangement joins TRBV29-1 to TRBJ1-1; D might be TRBD1 (6 bases). V was pared by 4 bases and J by 0 bases, with 9 bases between. The CDR3 loop spans 13 amino acids. Germline values: CDR1 SQVTM, CDR2 ANQGSEA. The CDR3 DNA reads as TGCAGCGTTGCGGACAGATTGAACACTGAAGCTTTCTTT. Translation: CSVADRLNTEAFF. Supplemented by reference TRBV29-1 and TRBJ1-1, the full variable domain reads SAVISQKPSRDICQRGTSLTIQCQVDSQVTMMFWYRQQPGQSLTLIATANQGSEATYESGFVIDKFPISRPNLTFSTLTVSNMSPEDSSIYLCSVADRLNTEAFFGQGTRLTVV.

V usage is TRBV2 and J usage is TRBJ1-2, with D uncertain. Germline loops: CDR1 SNHLY, CDR2 FYNNEI. The CDR3 sequence is 14 residues long. The germline V and J ends were trimmed by 6 bases and 4 bases, with 15 bases remaining between them. In DNA form, the CDR3 reads TGTGCCAGCAGGGACCGCATATTCTTCTATGGCTACACCTTC. Protein product: CASRDRIFFYGYTF.

The J gene is TRBJ2-1, the V gene TRBV7-3; TRBD1 matches 9 bases. The CDR3 has 14 amino acids. In germline, CDR1 is SGHTA, CDR2 FQGTGA. V was pared by 5 bases and J by 6 bases, with 5 bases of the junction left unmatched. The CDR3 DNA follows: TGTGCCAGCAGCCCCGGGACAGGGATCAATGAGCAGTTCTTC. Protein sequence: CASSPGTGINEQFF.

The J gene is TRBJ2-6, the V gene TRBV4-3, with D perhaps TRBD2 (6 bases). The CDR3 length is 16 residues. Germline V gives CDR1 LGHNA, CDR2 YSLEER. V was clipped by 0 bases and J by 4 bases, with 10 bases between them. The CDR3 DNA follows: TGCGCCAGCAGCCAAGACGGAGGGGTCGGGGCCAACGTCCTGACTTTC. Translated, it gives CASSQDGGVGANVLTF.

V usage is TRBV10-3 and J usage is TRBJ1-4; a weak D match, TRBD1 (5 bases). V dropped 2 bases and J dropped 8 bases, with 12 bases sitting between them. CDR1 is ENHRY and CDR2 is SYGVKD in the germline V gene. CDR3 length equals 14 residues. CDR3 sequence: CAISEKGDGEKLFF. CDR3 sequence (DNA): TGTGCCATCAGTGAGAAAGGGGATGGAGAAAAACTGTTTTTT.

The chain carries TRBV28 and TRBJ2-7; 12 nucleotides line up with TRBD1. This CDR3 region has 13 residues. CDR1 is MDHEN, CDR2 SYDVKM, per germline. The J segment lost 5 bases and the V segment lost 6 bases, leaving 2 bases of the junction unmatched. CDR3 DNA sequence: TGTGCCAGCAGGGGACAGGGGGCAGACGAGCAGTACTTC. It yields the protein CASRGQGADEQYF.

The rearrangement uses TRBV19 and TRBJ2-1; 9 positions agree with TRBD2. The CDR3 contains 16 residues. The germline V gene encodes CDR1 LNHDA and CDR2 SQIVND (reference sequence). After removal of 10 bases from V and 4 bases from J, the junction contained 14 bases not matched to a gene. CDR3: CATKPQPGLAYNEQFF. In DNA form, the CDR3 reads TGTGCCACTAAGCCCCAACCGGGACTAGCTTACAATGAGCAGTTCTTC.

The V call is TRBV27, the J call TRBJ2-7; 8 bases line up with TRBD2. Trimming at V came to 7 bases and at J to 2 bases, leaving 10 bases not matched to a gene. CDR3 length: 15 amino acids. Germline V gene data show CDR1 as MNHEY and CDR2 as SMNVEV (reference sequence). The CDR3 DNA sequence: TGTGCCAGCACCCCCTTGCGAGCGGGGGCCTACGAGCAGTACTTC. Translating gives CASTPLRAGAYEQYF.

This clone has only a few counts. The genes are TRBV19 and TRBJ1-6; D unclear. CDR3 length equals 12 residues. V gave up 5 bases and J gave up 7 bases, with 6 bases separating them. In germline, CDR1 is LNHDA, CDR2 SQIVND (reference sequence). Written as DNA, the CDR3 is TGTGCCAGTAGTGCCGGGAATTCACCCCTCCACTTT. Translated: CASSAGNSPLHF. Full variable domain (rest looked up from reference TRBV19 and TRBJ1-6): DGGITQSPKYLFRKEGQNVTLSCEQNLNHDAMYWYRQDPGQGLRLIYYSQIVNDFQKGDIAEGYSVSREKKESFPLTVTSAQKNPTAFYLCASSAGNSPLHFGNGTRLTVT.

This sequence joins TRBV7-3 and TRBJ2-7; 8 bases are shared with TRBD1. This CDR3 is 13 amino acids long. Per the germline V gene, CDR1 is SGHTA and CDR2 is FQGTGA. V was pared by 0 bases and J by 6 bases, with 1 base of the junction left unmatched. In nucleotides, the CDR3 is TGTGCCAGCAGCTTAACGACAGGGGCCGAGCAGTACTTC. Protein: CASSLTTGAEQYF.

The rearrangement links TRBV13 to TRBJ1-1; no firm D call. Germline V gene sequence: CDR1 PRHDT, CDR2 FYEKMQ (reference sequence). Trimming took off 5 bases at V and 3 bases at J, with 10 bases between the two ends. This CDR3 comprises 13 residues. This CDR3 reads CASSPLGHTEAFF. In nucleotides, the CDR3 is TGTGCCAGCAGCCCTCTGGGCCACACTGAAGCTTTCTTT. Variable domain in full (rest from reference TRBV13 and TRBJ1-1): AAGVIQSPRHLIKEKRETATLKCYPIPRHDTVYWYQQGPGQDPQFLISFYEKMQSDKGSIPDRFSAQQFSDYHSELNMSSLELGDSALYFCASSPLGHTEAFFGQGTRLTVV.

This chain's CDR3 is CASSATGQAHEQFF. DNA for the CDR3: TGTGCCAGCAGTGCCACCGGACAGGCACATGAGCAGTTCTTC. This chain links TRBV28 with TRBJ2-1, with TRBD1 identical over 7 bases. The CDR3 spans 14 residues. Germline V gene data show CDR1 as MDHEN and CDR2 as SYDVKM. The ends lost 5 bases at V and 8 bases at J; junction bases unmatched: 9.

This chain joins TRBV5-1 and TRBJ1-1; no clear D gene. This CDR3 has 14 residues. The germline CDR1 and CDR2 sequences are SGHRS and YFSETQ. Between the trimmed V and J ends, which lost 3 bases and 2 bases, there was a span of 11 bases. The CDR3 sequence: CASSSTRFNTEAFF. The CDR3 DNA reads TGCGCCAGCAGCTCGACCCGGTTCAACACTGAAGCTTTCTTT.

The V call is TRBV5-5, the J call TRBJ1-6; no firm D call. CDR3 length: 12 amino acids. V shed 4 bases and J shed 13 bases, with 12 bases lying between them. CDR1 and CDR2 (germline): SGHKS, YYEKEE (reference sequence). In DNA, the CDR3 is TGTGCCAGCAGCATTTACCGGGAGCCCCTCCACTTT. Its protein product is CASSIYREPLHF.

This chain links TRBV6-4 with TRBJ2-4, with D perhaps TRBD2 (6 bases). The germline V and J ends were trimmed by 0 bases and 9 bases, with 12 bases remaining between them. The germline CDR1 and CDR2 sequences are MRHNA and SNTAGT. This CDR3 is built from 14 residues. In DNA, the CDR3 is TGTGCCAGCAGTGACTCGGGACTGGGGAGCATTCAGTACTTC. This gives the protein CASSDSGLGSIQYF.

This clone has just one count. This sequence joins TRBV9 and TRBJ2-7; D perhaps matches TRBD1 (5 bases). The V gene lost 0 bases and the J gene lost 5 bases, with 12 bases spanning the gap. CDR1 is SGDLS, CDR2 YYNGEE, per germline. This CDR3 region has 14 residues. The CDR3 is CASSVEGRAHEQYF. For the CDR3, the DNA is TGTGCCAGCAGCGTAGAGGGCAGGGCCCACGAGCAGTACTTC. The entire variable domain, with the rest obtained from reference TRBV9 and TRBJ2-7, is as follows: DSGVTQTPKHLITATGQRVTLRCSPRSGDLSVYWYQQSLDQGLQFLIQYYNGEERAKGNILERFSAQQFPDLHSELNLSSLELGDSALYFCASSVEGRAHEQYFGPGTRLTVT.

This clone was counted a few times. The chain is built from TRBV19 and TRBJ2-1, with a tentative D call TRBD1 (6 bases). The V end was cut by 5 bases, the J end by 4 bases, with 12 bases between. The CDR3 totals 14 residues. Germline V gene lookup returns CDR1 LNHDA and CDR2 SQIVND (reference sequence). CDR3 residues: CASSAGTQYNEQFF. The CDR3 DNA reads TGTGCCAGTAGTGCCGGGACACAATACAATGAGCAGTTCTTC.